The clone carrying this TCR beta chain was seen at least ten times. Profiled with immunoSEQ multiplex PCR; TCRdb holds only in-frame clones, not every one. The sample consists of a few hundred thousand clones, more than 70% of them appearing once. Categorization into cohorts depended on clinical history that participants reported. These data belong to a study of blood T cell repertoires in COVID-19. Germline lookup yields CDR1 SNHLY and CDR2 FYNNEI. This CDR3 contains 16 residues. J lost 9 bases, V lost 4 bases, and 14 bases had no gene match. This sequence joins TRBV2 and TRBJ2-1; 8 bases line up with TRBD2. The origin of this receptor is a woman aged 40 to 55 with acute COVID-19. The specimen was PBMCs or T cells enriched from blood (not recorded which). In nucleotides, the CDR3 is TGTGCCAGCAGTGTTTTGGTGGGACTAGTCAGACGTGAGCAGTTCTTC. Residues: CASSVLVGLVRREQFF.